The 3 T cell receptor beta chains reported below all come from one sample, sequenced in a study of cytomegalovirus exposure and HLA in healthy donors. Researchers ran the PCR with 60 Vbeta and 13 Jbeta primers. The method was immunoSEQ multiplex PCR; TCRdb's version includes in-frame clones alone and lacks a portion of them. The sample comprises around 140,000 clones, about 81% of which are singletons, and 7% rests with the top ten. The sequenced material came from PBMCs. These receptors were taken from a man younger than 40 in good health and CMV-seronegative.

The gene calls are TRBV5-6 and TRBJ2-7; D is perhaps TRBD2 (5 bases). With 7 bases removed from V and 1 base from J, the gap between germline ends came to 9 bases. The CDR3 is 12 residues long. Germline loops: CDR1 SGHDT, CDR2 YYEEEE. DNA for the CDR3: TGTGCCAGCGGGCGGGTGTCCTACGAGCAGTACTTC. Its translation is CASGRVSYEQYF.

V gene TRBV6-6 combines with J gene TRBJ1-5; D unresolved. This CDR3 has 13 amino acids. In germline, CDR1 is MNHNY, CDR2 SVGAGI (reference sequence). V was cut by 8 bases and J by 1 base, with 9 bases left in between. The CDR3 DNA is TGTGCCAGCCTAAGAGGAAGCAATCAGCCCCAGCATTTT. It translates to CASLRGSNQPQHF.

The CDR3 DNA reads as TGTGCCAGCAGCCCCTTCGCGGGGATGGAAGGCACTGAAGCTTTCTTT. As protein: CASSPFAGMEGTEAFF. The rearrangement uses TRBV9 and TRBJ1-1, with D hard to call. V was clipped by 4 bases and J by 4 bases, with 20 bases between them. Germline V gives CDR1 SGDLS, CDR2 YYNGEE. CDR3 size: 16 residues.